The T cell receptor (beta chain) described here comes from a study of T cell responses to AZD1222 COVID-19 vaccine. General observations from the study: Spike was spanned by vaccine-associated CD4 TCRs, with dominance at 160-218 and 743-854. When two AZD1222 doses had been given, Spike-specific TCR breadth and depth rose.

V lost 0 bases, J lost 3 bases, and 8 bases lay in between. There are 14 residues in the CDR3. The germline gives CDR1 GTSNPN, CDR2 SVGIG (reference sequence). Note on this clone: Antigen specificity is unknown.

Sequenced by immunoSEQ multiplex PCR; TCRdb stores in-frame clones only, minus some. The sample comprises some 120,000 clones, 80% to 90% of which are singletons, and more than 4% rests with the top ten. The receptor comes from an adult in good health. The V call is TRBV30, the J call TRBJ1-4; D not certain. The sequences come from peripheral blood, collected on day 0 of AZD1222 vaccination. CDR3 coding DNA: TGTGCCTGGAGTGTGGGCCAGTCTAATGAAAAACTGTTTTTT. Translating it yields CAWSVGQSNEKLFF.